Following are 30 T cell receptor beta chains from one sample sequenced in a study of Graves' ophthalmopathy and Graves' hyperthyroidism. RNA transcripts were the source from which TCR beta CDR3 regions were amplified. An opening RT-PCR round employed HTBI primers and preceded a second-round multiplex PCR. Via MiXCR, TCRdb re-called the multiplex PCR reads, giving one row per CDR3 protein. Of about 1.2 million distinct CDR3 sequences listed, around a third were seen once; the top ten hold 11%. Sequencing input: peripheral blood or thyroid tissue (not recorded which). These receptors all come from an adult man with Graves' hyperthyroidism.

This clonotype was counted between two and nine times. The J gene is TRBJ1-1, the V gene TRBV30; D ambiguous. V lost 3 bases and J lost 1, with 12 bases in between. Germline-derived CDR1 and CDR2 are GTSNPN and SVGIG (reference sequence). There are 14 residues in the CDR3. In DNA, the CDR3 is TGTGCCTGGAGCCCGGGCAGGACGAACACTGAAGCTTTCTTT. This sequence encodes CAWSPGRTNTEAFF.

This clonotype was recorded a few times. The V call is TRBV11-3, the J call TRBJ2-2; no reliable D call. This CDR3 comprises 14 residues. V lost 3 bases, J lost 1 base, and 6 bases lay in between. Germline CDR1 is SGHNT and CDR2 is YENEEA. CDR3 DNA sequence: TGTGCCAGCAGCTTCGACCGGAACACCGGGGAGCTGTTTTTT. Residues: CASSFDRNTGELFF.

The V and J genes are TRBV15 and TRBJ2-5; the D is unclear. Trimming cost V 4 bases and J 1 base, with 10 bases left between them. Looked up from germline, CDR1 is LNHNV and CDR2 is YYDKDF (reference sequence). The CDR3 extends over 14 amino acids. The CDR3 DNA is TGTGCCACCAGCAAAAGGAGCCCCCAAGAGACCCAGTACTTC. This codes for CATSKRSPQETQYF.

The CDR3 bases are TGTGCCAGCAGCCAAGAAGTAGGGACAGGGGGGAACGAGCAGTACTTC. As protein: CASSQEVGTGGNEQYF. The chain combines TRBV4-2 with TRBJ2-7, with 11 bases identical to TRBD1. Germline lookup yields CDR1 LGHNA and CDR2 YNFKEQ. V lost 0 bases and J lost 5; bases outside the gene matches: 6. The CDR3 sequence is 16 residues long.

For this clonotype: This clone may be a read error of a much larger clone one base away. This chain connects TRBV7-9 to TRBJ2-7; 10 positions match TRBD1. The germline V gene encodes CDR1 SEHNR and CDR2 FQNEAQ (reference sequence). V trimming: 8 bases; J trimming: 6 bases; junction bases outside the gene matches: 4. This CDR3 comprises 12 residues. CDR3 sequence (DNA): TGTGCCAGCGGAGACAGGGGGCCCGAGCAGTACTTC. Translation gives CASGDRGPEQYF.

This chain links TRBV7-6 with TRBJ1-6; D gene uncertain. V lost 1 base and J lost 8, with 12 bases in between. Per the germline V gene, CDR1 is SGHVS and CDR2 is FNYEAQ. This CDR3 comprises 15 residues. CDR3: CASSLEPREDSPLHF. CDR3 nucleotides: TGTGCCAGCAGCTTAGAGCCAAGGGAGGATTCACCCCTCCACTTT.

The chain couples TRBV10-3 to TRBJ1-5, with D perhaps matching TRBD1 (6 bases). Between the trimmed V and J ends, which lost 8 bases and 1 base, there was a span of 24 bases. CDR3 length: 18 amino acids. Germline loops: CDR1 ENHRY, CDR2 SYGVKD. The CDR3 bases are TGTGCCATCGGCCCGGTGGGAGGGGGAAGCATAAGCAATCAGCCCCAGCATTTT. Translating gives CAIGPVGGGSISNQPQHF.

This clonotype has at least ten counts. The chain combines TRBV7-2 with TRBJ1-1; D perhaps matches TRBD1 (6 bases). The germline V and J ends were trimmed by 3 bases and 3 bases, with 14 bases remaining between them. The CDR3 totals 15 residues. Germline assignment: CDR1 SGHTA and CDR2 FQGNSA. CDR3 protein: CASSLGGQSDTEAFF. CDR3 DNA: TGTGCCAGCAGCTTGGGGGGACAAAGCGACACTGAAGCTTTCTTT.

This clonotype was detected ten times or more. The chain carries TRBV5-1 and TRBJ2-7, with 7 bases identical to TRBD1. The CDR3 runs 14 residues. Germline CDR1 reads SGHRS; CDR2 reads YFSETQ. V was clipped by 4 bases and J by 7 bases; unmatched bases: 11. CDR3 nucleotides: TGCGCCAGCAGCCTAAACCCGGGGACAGATGAGCAGTACTTC. This translates into CASSLNPGTDEQYF.

In this sample, this clonotype turned up a few times. The J gene is TRBJ1-6, the V gene TRBV12-5; D unresolved. The CDR3 is 16 amino acids. Germline CDR1 reads LGHNT; CDR2 reads FRNRAP. Trimming shortened V by 3 bases and J by 0 bases, and 9 bases separated the two germline ends. CDR3 in amino acids: CASGFYSGSYNSPLHF. DNA for the CDR3: TGTGCTAGTGGTTTTTACTCAGGCTCCTATAATTCACCCCTCCACTTT.

The rearrangement links TRBV6-5 to TRBJ2-7; 8 nucleotides agree with TRBD1. The CDR3 sequence is 18 residues long. Germline trimming cut 6 bases from V and 2 bases from J; bases unmatched to any gene: 18. Germline values: CDR1 MNHEY, CDR2 SVGAGI. The CDR3 coding sequence is TGTGCCAGCAGGAGTCCCGGCGCCGGGACAGGTGGGACCTACGAGCAGTACTTC. Amino acids: CASRSPGAGTGGTYEQYF.

This clonotype was recorded many times. V and J are TRBV7-2 and TRBJ2-7, with 8 bases aligning to TRBD2. Germline CDR1 reads SGHTA; CDR2 reads FQGNSA. Unmatched junction bases numbered 17, after V lost 5 bases and J lost 2 bases. This CDR3 is 18 amino acids long. CDR3 in amino acids: CASSLLSGGAGATYEQYF. DNA for the CDR3: TGTGCCAGCAGCCTACTTTCTGGGGGAGCGGGAGCAACCTACGAGCAGTACTTC.

Only a few counts were recorded for this clonotype. The V and J genes are TRBV27 and TRBJ2-7; a weak D match, TRBD1 (6 bases). Germline V gene lookup returns CDR1 MNHEY and CDR2 SMNVEV (reference sequence). The CDR3 totals 14 residues. The ends were cut back, 8 bases at V and 2 bases at J, with 16 bases in the middle. The DNA of the CDR3 is TGTGCCAGCCCCCACGGACAGCGCACCTACGAGCAGTACTTC. As protein: CASPHGQRTYEQYF.

The chain recombines TRBV5-1 with TRBJ2-2, with TRBD2 matching over 12 bases. Germline V gene lookup returns CDR1 SGHRS and CDR2 YFSETQ. Losses at the gene ends were 0 bases for V and 6 bases for J; bases not matched to a gene: 6. The CDR3 has 17 residues. Written as DNA, the CDR3 is TGCGCCAGCAGCTTGGAGCCTAGCGGGAGGGCCGCCGGGGAGCTGTTTTTT. Its protein is CASSLEPSGRAAGELFF.

This clonotype showed up just a few times. The chain carries TRBV7-8 and TRBJ2-7, with 10 bases that match TRBD2. This CDR3 region has 14 residues. Trimming removed 4 bases from V and 7 bases from J; junction bases left unmatched: 7. Germline loops: CDR1 SGHVS, CDR2 FQNEAQ. CDR3 protein: CASSSLAGVGEQYF. The DNA of the CDR3 is TGTGCCAGCAGCTCCCTAGCGGGAGTTGGAGAGCAGTACTTC.

This clonotype has a count of ten or more. The V gene is TRBV7-9, the J gene TRBJ1-1; D ambiguous. The germline CDR1 and CDR2 sequences are SEHNR and FQNEAQ (reference sequence). The CDR3 sequence is 16 residues long. V gave up 3 bases and J gave up 1 base, with 15 bases separating them. For the CDR3, the DNA is TGTGCCAGCAGCTTCTCCCGCGGGCCCCAGAACACTGAAGCTTTCTTT. It is translated as CASSFSRGPQNTEAFF.

The chain is built from TRBV4-3 and TRBJ1-5; a possible D gene is TRBD1 (5 bases). The CDR3 is made up of 16 amino acids. Germline assignment: CDR1 LGHNA and CDR2 YSLEER. The V and J ends lost 0 bases and 3 bases respectively, with 12 bases between them. Here the CDR3 DNA reads TGCGCCAGCAGCCAAGATCTAGGGACCTACAATCAGCCCCAGCATTTT. This encodes CASSQDLGTYNQPQHF.

Ten or more counts support this clonotype. The rearrangement links TRBV7-3 to TRBJ1-5; D unresolved. Germline V gene lookup returns CDR1 SGHTA and CDR2 FQGTGA. The CDR3 totals 16 residues. Trimming took 2 bases from V and 0 from J, leaving 11 bases between them. CDR3 nucleotides: TGTGCCAGCAGCTTACTTGCTTCGTATAGCAATCAGCCCCAGCATTTT. This encodes CASSLLASYSNQPQHF.

V is TRBV29-1 and J is TRBJ2-7; D may be TRBD2 (6 bases). The CDR3 is 12 residues long. The V gene's germline CDR1 is SQVTM and CDR2 ANQGSEA. V was cut by 5 bases and J by 5 bases, with 13 bases left in between. The CDR3 loop reads CSVWDWANEQYF. CDR3 DNA sequence: TGCAGCGTTTGGGACTGGGCCAACGAGCAGTACTTC.

This clonotype has at least ten counts. This rearrangement joins TRBV9 to TRBJ2-5; 10 nucleotides agree with TRBD2. This CDR3 region has 16 residues. Germline assignment: CDR1 SGDLS and CDR2 YYNGEE. With 3 bases clipped from V and 4 bases from J, the junction kept 9 bases outside the gene matches. CDR3 sequence: CASSAQAGGPSETQYF. The DNA of the CDR3 is TGTGCCAGCAGCGCACAAGCGGGAGGGCCATCAGAGACCCAGTACTTC.

In the case of this clonotype: It may be a read error: a sequence one base away is much more abundant. This chain links TRBV6-5 with TRBJ1-6, with D hard to call. The CDR3 loop spans 14 amino acids. CDR1 MNHEY and CDR2 SVGAGI come from the germline V gene. Trimming took 11 bases from V and 0 from J, leaving 11 bases between them. CDR3 nucleotides: TGTGCCGCCCAGGCGAGCTCCTATAATTCACCCCTCCACTTT. Translating it yields CAAQASSYNSPLHF.

The CDR3 DNA follows: TGTGCCAGCAGTCCGGACACCACCCCCTCCTACGAGCAGTACTTC. Its protein is CASSPDTTPSYEQYF. The V call is TRBV14, the J call TRBJ2-7; maybe TRBD1 (5 bases). V was trimmed by 6 bases and J by 0 bases, leaving 15 bases between them. CDR1 and CDR2 from the germline V gene are SGHDN and FVKESK. The CDR3 runs 15 residues.

Many counts were recorded for this clonotype. The rearrangement joins TRBV7-2 to TRBJ1-2, with 9 positions matching TRBD1. Per germline, CDR1 SGHTA and CDR2 FQGNSA. The CDR3 is 16 amino acids. Trimming cost V 1 base and J 2 bases; bases outside gene matches: 5. CDR3 coding DNA: TGTGCCAGCAGCTTAGTAGTTACAGGGGGCAACTATGGCTACACCTTC. Its translation: CASSLVVTGGNYGYTF.

V is TRBV24-1 and J is TRBJ1-4, with D unclear. This CDR3 has 12 residues. Trimming shortened V by 7 bases and J by 14 bases, and 16 bases separated the two germline ends. Germline CDR1 KGHDR, CDR2 SFDVKD. CDR3 DNA: TGTGCCACCAGCGTCCGGACGGATATCCTGTTTTTT. Translation: CATSVRTDILFF.

Points on this clonotype: A read error may explain this, as a much larger clone is one base away. The chain links TRBV7-3 to TRBJ2-7; possible D gene TRBD1, 6 bases. The CDR3 length is 14 residues. Trimming removed 4 bases at V and 2 bases at J, with 12 bases between. The V gene's germline CDR1 is SGHTA and CDR2 FQGTGA. CDR3 coding DNA: TGTGCCAGCAGCTCGACACACAGGGCCTACGAGCAGTACTTC. Translating gives CASSSTHRAYEQYF.

Here the CDR3 DNA reads TGTGCCAGCAGTGAATCCTGGGACGGGACTGAAGCTTTCTTT. The encoded protein is CASSESWDGTEAFF. The chain combines TRBV6-6 with TRBJ1-1; possibly TRBD1 for D (5 bases). V was shortened by 5 bases and J by 5 bases, with 15 bases between the two germline ends. The CDR3 loop spans 14 amino acids. Germline-derived CDR1 and CDR2 are MNHNY and SVGAGI (reference sequence).

V gene TRBV19 combines with J gene TRBJ1-6; D is undetermined. Trimming removed 7 bases at V and 2 bases at J, with 15 bases between. Germline assignment: CDR1 LNHDA and CDR2 SQIVND (reference sequence). The CDR3 consists of 16 residues. CDR3 loop: CASTMDGGPYNSPLHF. The DNA of the CDR3 is TGTGCCAGTACCATGGACGGCGGTCCCTATAATTCACCCCTCCACTTT.

The sample holds many counts of this clonotype. The rearrangement uses TRBV7-2 and TRBJ2-5; TRBD2 matches at 12 bases. This CDR3 has 17 residues. The germline V gene encodes CDR1 SGHTA and CDR2 FQGNSA. Germline trimming cut 0 bases from V and 4 bases from J; bases unmatched to any gene: 6. CDR3 nucleotide sequence: TGTGCCAGCAGCTTAGCGACTAGCGGGAGCTTCTTAGAGACCCAGTACTTC. Amino acids: CASSLATSGSFLETQYF.

This clonotype was observed many times. This sequence joins TRBV14 and TRBJ1-1; D remains unclear. V shed 0 bases and J shed 6 bases, with 11 bases lying between them. The CDR3 is 14 amino acids. Germline values: CDR1 SGHDN, CDR2 FVKESK. The CDR3 DNA reads as TGTGCCAGCAGCCAAGATATCACGGGTCCTGAAGCTTTCTTT. Protein sequence: CASSQDITGPEAFF.

This clonotype was counted a few times. The rearrangement joins TRBV9 to TRBJ2-7; D is perhaps TRBD1 (6 bases). Germline loops: CDR1 SGDLS, CDR2 YYNGEE. The CDR3 is made up of 15 amino acids. Trimming left V 4 bases short and J 3 bases short, with 17 bases between. This CDR3 is CASSQGPDRSYEQYF. CDR3 in DNA: TGTGCCAGCAGCCAAGGTCCGGACAGAAGCTACGAGCAGTACTTC.